This T cell receptor beta chain is from a study of OX40 agonist ivuxolimab in advanced cancers. At the level of the study: Patients were infused with ivuxolimab every 2 weeks at 0.01 to 10 mg/kg.

The table came from immunoSEQ multiplex PCR; TCRdb's copy has only in-frame clones and leaves some out. The sample yields 70,000 to 85,000 clones, roughly 94% seen once. Findings of the study overall: Expanded clones belonging to CD8+ T cells outnumbered, on average, those of CD4+. Clonal expansion from baseline to week 6 occurred in both CD4+ and CD8+ T cells.

Trimming removed 6 bases from V and 0 bases from J; junction bases left unmatched: 6. Germline V lookup: CDR1 SNHLY, CDR2 FYNNEI. The CDR3 covers 17 residues. With respect to this clone: As yet, its antigen is unknown.

Blood got drawn at baseline, again on cycle 4 day 1, and then on cycle 7 day 1. The source is an adult with an advanced solid tumor such as melanoma, head and neck, liver or kidney cancer. The sequencing used CD4+ or CD8+ T cells sorted from blood, collected in a trial of the OX40 agonist ivuxolimab. The rearrangement uses TRBV2 and TRBJ2-2; 11 bases line up with TRBD1. CDR3 region: CASRAGTGGSNTGELFF. In DNA, the CDR3 is TGTGCCAGCAGAGCCGGGACAGGGGGGTCGAACACCGGGGAGCTGTTTTTT.